This T cell receptor (beta chain) comes out of a study of shared clonotypes between healthy human individuals. Only in-frame clones appear in the TCRdb table, and some are missing; sequencing was by immunoSEQ multiplex PCR. The sample carries roughly 510,000 clones, 75% to 80% recorded once. As to this clone: Its antigen is not known.

Broader study findings: A limitation of the genetic and exposure-history diversity represented arose from few donors.

All donors were healthy HIV-negative adults lacking recent acute infections or vaccinations. The CDR3 length is 14 residues. Per germline, CDR1 SGHTA and CDR2 FQGNSA. V lost 4 bases to trimming and J lost 8 bases, with 17 bases between them. The sequenced sample was PBMCs. The receptor was isolated from a woman in her thirties or forties in good health. Some clones in this sample may be carry-over from other donors' samples. The chain combines TRBV7-2 with TRBJ1-2; possibly TRBD1 for D (6 bases). CDR3 amino acids: CASSSGGGPRGYTF. CDR3 sequence (DNA): TGTGCCAGCAGCTCGGGGGGCGGGCCTAGGGGCTACACCTTC. The full variable domain, rest sourced from reference TRBV7-2 and TRBJ1-2, is GAGVSQSPSNKVTEKGKDVELRCDPISGHTALYWYRQSLGQGLEFLIYFQGNSAPDKSGLPSDRFSAERTGGSVSTLTIQRTQQEDSAVYLCASSSGGGPRGYTFGSGTRLTVV.